This T cell receptor beta chain was retrieved from a study of T cells in women clearing cervical HPV infection. Clones were sequenced by immunoSEQ multiplex PCR, and TCRdb holds only the in-frame ones, with some missing. This repertoire comprises 25,000 to 35,000 clones; its ten largest clones make up under 7.5%. CDR3 size: 14 residues. Germline-derived CDR1 and CDR2 are SGHNT and YYREEE (reference sequence). V dropped 5 bases and J dropped 2 bases, with 12 bases sitting between them. About this clone: The read falls 3 residues short of the CDR3 end, and the missing part is taken from the germline J gene.

The receptor comes from a woman aged 18 to 75 with a cervical HPV16 infection that either progressed to CIN3+ or cleared (not recorded which). The sequenced sample was blood buffy coat. The chain employs TRBV5-4 and TRBJ2-3; D may be TRBD2 (6 bases). This CDR3 is CASRAGGFTDTQYF. The covered CDR3 bases are TGTGCCAGCAGGGCCGGGGGATTCACAGATACG.